One and the same sample provided the 18 T cell receptor beta chains below, sequenced in a study of technical replicates of blood from several donors. Assay used: immunoSEQ multiplex PCR; TCRdb lists only in-frame clones, some missing. The profile shows approximately 70,000 clones, about nine tenths of them singletons. Sequenced input: T cells isolated from PBMCs. These receptor sequences come from a human donor in good health.

This CDR3 reads CASSEGGLAEQYF. The CDR3 DNA reads TGTGCCAGCAGTGAAGGAGGACTAGCGGAGCAGTACTTC. The genes are TRBV2 and TRBJ2-7; the match to TRBD2 covers 9 bases. After removal of 1 base from V and 7 bases from J, the junction contained 2 bases not matched to a gene. The CDR3 covers 13 residues. Germline V gives CDR1 SNHLY, CDR2 FYNNEI.

The chain recombines TRBV7-9 with TRBJ2-7; 10 nucleotides match TRBD1. J gave up 2 bases and V 5 bases, and 15 bases lay outside the gene matches. The CDR3 is 18 amino acids. The germline CDR1 and CDR2 sequences are SEHNR and FQNEAQ (reference sequence). The CDR3 nucleotides read TGTGCCAGCAGCCCATGGGACAGGGGATTTTTCTTGCCCTACGAGCAGTACTTC. It translates to CASSPWDRGFFLPYEQYF.

V is TRBV27 and J is TRBJ2-5; D perhaps matches TRBD2 (7 bases). The CDR3 consists of 15 residues. CDR1 is MNHEY and CDR2 is SMNVEV in the germline V gene (reference sequence). V shed 11 bases and J shed 4 bases, with 23 bases lying between them. The CDR3 coding sequence is TGTGCCCTCATAGGGGGGAGGGAGGACGGAGAGACCCAGTACTTC. Translated, it gives CALIGGREDGETQYF.

The table lists this clone with a count of one. This chain joins TRBV2 and TRBJ2-1; D remains ambiguous. Germline CDR1 reads SNHLY; CDR2 reads FYNNEI. The CDR3 contains 14 residues. V shed 8 bases and J shed 0 bases, with 11 bases lying between them. As DNA, the CDR3 is TGTGCCAGCCTGCCTCTAAGCTCCTACAATGAGCAGTTCTTC. Protein sequence: CASLPLSSYNEQFF.

This rearrangement joins TRBV30 to TRBJ1-1; TRBD1 agrees at 7 bases. The CDR3 loop spans 14 amino acids. Germline V gene data show CDR1 as GTSNPN and CDR2 as SVGIG (reference sequence). The junction had 7 bases not matched to a gene; V was cut back by 4 bases and J by 2 bases. The CDR3 coding sequence is TGTGCCTGGAACCTGGGACAGATAAACACTGAAGCTTTCTTT. This translates into CAWNLGQINTEAFF.

The rearrangement uses TRBV9 and TRBJ2-2, with D unresolved. Germline values: CDR1 SGDLS, CDR2 YYNGEE. Trimming took off 3 bases at V and 4 bases at J, with 10 bases between the two ends. There are 14 residues in the CDR3. The CDR3 DNA is TGTGCCAGCAGCGCCGCCGACTTCACCGGGGAGCTGTTTTTT. It codes for CASSAADFTGELFF.

This clone has a single count. The rearrangement uses TRBV5-4 and TRBJ2-7, with 7 bases identical to TRBD2. Germline V gene sequence: CDR1 SGHNT, CDR2 YYREEE (reference sequence). There are 13 residues in the CDR3. Losses at the gene ends were 2 bases for V and 6 bases for J; bases not matched to a gene: 5. The CDR3 here is CASSLSGIGEQYF. DNA of the CDR3: TGTGCCAGCAGCTTAAGCGGGATTGGCGAGCAGTACTTC.

The V call is TRBV6-1, the J call TRBJ2-4; D ambiguous. The V gene's germline CDR1 is MNHNS and CDR2 SASEGT. Trimming pared 2 bases from V and 0 bases from J, leaving 8 bases between. There are 15 residues in the CDR3. Here the CDR3 reads CASSELQIAKNIQYF. The CDR3 bases are TGTGCCAGCAGTGAACTGCAGATAGCCAAAAACATTCAGTACTTC.

The chain employs TRBV19 and TRBJ1-5, with D possibly being TRBD1 (5 bases). V lost 1 base to trimming and J lost 3 bases, with 7 bases between them. The CDR3 consists of 14 residues. Germline CDR1 and CDR2: LNHDA and SQIVND (reference sequence). CDR3 DNA: TGTGCCAGTAGTATAGGACAGCCCAATCAGCCCCAGCATTTT. Its translation is CASSIGQPNQPQHF.

The chain recombines TRBV7-9 with TRBJ2-3; TRBD2 might be the D (6 bases). The CDR3 extends over 15 amino acids. The germline CDR1 and CDR2 sequences are SEHNR and FQNEAQ (reference sequence). The V and J ends lost 3 bases and 2 bases respectively, with 12 bases between them. CDR3 bases: TGTGCCAGCAGCTTGGGAGGAGCGGTCACAGATACGCAGTATTTT. Translated, it gives CASSLGGAVTDTQYF.

This chain uses TRBV5-4 with TRBJ2-4; TRBD1 matches at 8 bases. The CDR3 spans 16 residues. Germline CDR1 is SGHNT and CDR2 is YYREEE (reference sequence). Trimming cost V 5 bases and J 2 bases; bases outside gene matches: 9. The CDR3 protein is CASRGQGARTKNIQYF. The CDR3 coding sequence is TGTGCCAGCAGGGGGCAGGGGGCCCGTACCAAAAACATTCAGTACTTC.

The genes are TRBV6-5 and TRBJ2-1, with 9 bases identical to TRBD2. Germline V gene data show CDR1 as MNHEY and CDR2 as SVGAGI. V lost 0 bases and J lost 0; bases outside the gene matches: 0. This CDR3 contains 16 residues. The CDR3, as DNA: TGTGCCAGCAGTTACTCGACTAGCGGCTCCTACAATGAGCAGTTCTTC. This translates into CASSYSTSGSYNEQFF.

The chain links TRBV6-5 to TRBJ1-2; 10 bases are a match to TRBD1. The CDR3 has 14 amino acids. The J segment lost 6 bases and the V segment lost 8 bases, leaving 9 bases of the junction unmatched. Germline CDR1 is MNHEY and CDR2 is SVGAGI. The chain's CDR3 is CASAEDRGQNGYTF. CDR3 coding DNA: TGTGCCAGCGCCGAAGACAGGGGGCAGAATGGCTACACCTTC.

This clone was picked up one time. The chain carries TRBV9 and TRBJ1-3; the D gene is possibly TRBD1 (6 bases). V was shortened by 4 bases and J by 2 bases, with 13 bases between the two germline ends. CDR1 and CDR2 (germline): SGDLS, YYNGEE. CDR3 length: 15 amino acids. CDR3 nucleotides: TGTGCCAGCAGCTTACTAGGGACACCTGGAAACACCATATATTTT. Protein: CASSLLGTPGNTIYF.

The chain carries TRBV28 and TRBJ2-7; TRBD2 matches at 13 bases. CDR3 length: 16 amino acids. Germline V CDR1 and CDR2: MDHEN, SYDVKM. J gave up 7 bases and V 6 bases, and 12 bases lay outside the gene matches. The CDR3 region has the DNA TGTGCCAGCAGACCGGGACTAGCGGGATTCAAAGTGGAGCAGTACTTC. This codes for CASRPGLAGFKVEQYF.

Only one count was recorded for this clone. The chain couples TRBV6-5 to TRBJ2-1, with D possibly TRBD2 on 7 matching bases. Germline CDR1 reads MNHEY; CDR2 reads SVGAGI. The CDR3 has 15 amino acids. Trimming took off 2 bases at V and 3 bases at J, with 11 bases between the two ends. For the CDR3, the DNA is TGTGCCAGCAGTTACGGGGGGGCCGGCTACAATGAGCAGTTCTTC. Its protein is CASSYGGAGYNEQFF.

The chain joins TRBV6-5 to TRBJ2-7; the match to TRBD1 covers 7 bases. V shed 2 bases and J 1 base; nucleotides not matched to a gene: 2. Germline V gives CDR1 MNHEY, CDR2 SVGAGI. The CDR3 covers 14 residues. CDR3: CASSYGTASYEQYF. The DNA for the CDR3 is TGTGCCAGCAGTTACGGGACAGCGTCCTACGAGCAGTACTTC.

The DNA of the CDR3 is TGCGCCAGCAGCCATTCCTACCTGAAACCGGGACATCCCAACTATGGCTACACCTTC. Protein sequence: CASSHSYLKPGHPNYGYTF. This rearrangement joins TRBV4-3 to TRBJ1-2, with D perhaps matching TRBD1 (6 bases). Germline V lookup: CDR1 LGHNA, CDR2 YSLEER. The length of the CDR3 is 19 residues. The V end lost 3 bases, the J end lost 2 bases, and 25 bases lay between the germline ends.